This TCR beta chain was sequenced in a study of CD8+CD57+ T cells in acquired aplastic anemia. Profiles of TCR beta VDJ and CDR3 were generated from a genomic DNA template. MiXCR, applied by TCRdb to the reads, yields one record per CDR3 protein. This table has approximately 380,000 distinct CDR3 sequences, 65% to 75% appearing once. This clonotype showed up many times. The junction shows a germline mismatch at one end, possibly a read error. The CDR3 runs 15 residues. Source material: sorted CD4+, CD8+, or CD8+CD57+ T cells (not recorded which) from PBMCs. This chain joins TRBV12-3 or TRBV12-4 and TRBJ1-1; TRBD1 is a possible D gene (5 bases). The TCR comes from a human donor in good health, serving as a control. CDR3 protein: CASSLAGSSGTEAFF. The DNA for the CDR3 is TGTGCCAGCAGCTTAGCAGGGTCATCGGGCACTGAAGCTTTCTTT.